Only a few counts were recorded for the clone carrying this T cell receptor (beta chain). Its antigen remains unknown. The sample comes from a study of cytomegalovirus exposure and HLA in healthy donors. Findings and caveats of the study: In a later analysis, a missense DCLRE1C variant was linked to TCR beta V- and J-gene trimming.

This PCR relied on a set of 60 Vbeta primers and 13 Jbeta primers. Using immunoSEQ multiplex PCR, the repertoire was profiled, and TCRdb retains in-frame clones only, with some absent. The sample consists of 35,000 to 50,000 clones, 60% to 70% of them appearing once. The germline V gene has CDR1 SQVTM and CDR2 ANQGSEA. V was trimmed by 2 bases and J by 8 bases, leaving 18 bases between them. The CDR3 runs 14 residues. The source is a man aged 40-50 years in good health and CMV-seronegative. V and J are TRBV29-1 and TRBJ1-2; the D gene is possibly TRBD1 (6 bases). The sequencing input was PBMCs. The CDR3 reads CSVEPHGSGDGYTF. The DNA of the CDR3 is TGCAGCGTTGAACCGCACGGATCAGGGGACGGCTACACCTTC. Variable domain in full (rest from reference TRBV29-1 and TRBJ1-2): SAVISQKPSRDICQRGTSLTIQCQVDSQVTMMFWYRQQPGQSLTLIATANQGSEATYESGFVIDKFPISRPNLTFSTLTVSNMSPEDSSIYLCSVEPHGSGDGYTFGSGTRLTVV.